One sample yielded the 8 T cell receptor beta chains listed below, sequenced in a study of cytomegalovirus exposure and HLA in healthy donors. The PCR was carried out with 60 Vbeta primers and 13 Jbeta primers. The assay was immunoSEQ multiplex PCR, and TCRdb's table has in-frame clones only and misses some. The table shows 150,000 to 170,000 clones, with roughly 80% occurring only once. Sequenced input: PBMCs. The source is a man aged 18 to 35 in good health and CMV-seronegative.

The chain joins TRBV23-1 to TRBJ2-7; TRBD1 agrees at 8 bases. TRBV23-1 is flagged as an ORF with uncertain function. This CDR3 is built from 18 residues. J gave up 6 bases and V 0 bases, and 16 bases lay outside the gene matches. CDR3 nucleotide sequence: TGCGCCAGCAGTCAATCTATGGGGCCCCGGACAGGGATCCGCGAGCAGTACTTC. Protein sequence: CASSQSMGPRTGIREQYF.

Here the CDR3 reads CASSLGQGLGNIQYF. DNA for the CDR3: TGCGCCAGCAGCTTGGGGCAGGGACTTGGCAACATTCAGTACTTC. The chain has TRBV5-1 and TRBJ2-4; the D gene is possibly TRBD2 (6 bases). The CDR3 contains 15 residues. Per germline, CDR1 SGHRS and CDR2 YFSETQ. V lost 0 bases, J lost 7 bases, and 14 bases lay in between.

This clone was seen only once. The chain joins TRBV4-3 to TRBJ2-7, with 7 positions matching TRBD2. The J segment lost 2 bases and the V segment lost 0 bases, leaving 7 bases of the junction unmatched. Per germline, CDR1 LGHNA and CDR2 YSLEER. The length of the CDR3 is 16 residues. CDR3 protein: CASSQEMGGATYEQYF. Here the CDR3 DNA reads TGCGCCAGCAGCCAAGAGATGGGAGGGGCCACCTACGAGCAGTACTTC.

This clone was seen only once. The chain employs TRBV29-1 and TRBJ1-3, with D unresolved. V was clipped by 4 bases and J by 1 base, with 11 bases between them. CDR1 is SQVTM and CDR2 is ANQGSEA in the germline V gene. CDR3 length: 14 amino acids. The CDR3 sequence: CSVVIADSGNTIYF. The CDR3 nucleotides are TGCAGCGTTGTTATAGCAGATTCTGGAAACACCATATATTTT.

The chain carries TRBV27 and TRBJ2-7, with 11 bases that match TRBD2. The CDR3 length is 18 residues. Trimming removed 2 bases from V and 2 bases from J; junction bases left unmatched: 11. Germline V gene lookup returns CDR1 MNHEY and CDR2 SMNVEV (reference sequence). The CDR3 region has the DNA TGTGCCAGCAGTTTAAGTTACATAGCGGGAGGGTCCACCTACGAGCAGTACTTC. Translation: CASSLSYIAGGSTYEQYF.

The CDR3 DNA is TGTGCCAGCAGCAGGACTCCCCTTAGCTACGAGCAGTACTTC. Protein product: CASSRTPLSYEQYF. This chain joins TRBV7-6 and TRBJ2-7, with D possibly TRBD2 on 5 matching bases. Germline V gives CDR1 SGHVS, CDR2 FNYEAQ. Trimming pared 5 bases from V and 3 bases from J, leaving 14 bases between. The CDR3 consists of 14 residues.

The J gene is TRBJ1-4, the V gene TRBV9; a weak D match, TRBD1 (6 bases). CDR3 length equals 14 residues. CDR1 is SGDLS and CDR2 is YYNGEE in the germline V gene. V lost 4 bases, J lost 12 bases, and 19 bases lay in between. CDR3 in amino acids: CASSPEGGLGELFF. CDR3 nucleotide sequence: TGTGCCAGCAGCCCCGAGGGGGGGCTGGGGGAACTGTTTTTT.

This rearrangement joins TRBV27 to TRBJ2-7; 11 bases line up with TRBD2. V shed 5 bases, J shed 7 bases, and the junction held 7 bases outside the gene matches. This CDR3 has 14 residues. Germline assignment: CDR1 MNHEY and CDR2 SMNVEV (reference sequence). This chain's CDR3 is CASSTPSGRREQYF. CDR3 sequence (DNA): TGTGCCAGCAGTACGCCTAGCGGGAGGAGGGAGCAGTACTTC.